The text below deals with one T cell receptor (beta chain). Its specificity is unknown. The record originates from a study of T-cell reconstitution after alpha-beta-depleted transplantation in children. J gave up 2 bases and V 0 bases, and 5 bases lay outside the gene matches. CDR3 length: 15 amino acids. Germline V gene lookup returns CDR1 SGHRS and CDR2 YFSETQ. The study's findings and limits: A year post-transplant, T-cell counts and diversity derived mostly from newly produced T cells. Some patients' high day-60 TCRbeta diversity was traced to surviving recipient T cells and thymic progenitors. Reports say that about two months after transplant, the alpha-beta T cells came out of several hundred graft clones that had expanded.

Unique molecular identifiers tagged the TCRbeta library. TCRdb itself ran the PCR reads through MiXCR, one entry per CDR3 protein. The table includes a few hundred thousand distinct CDR3 sequences, roughly a quarter detected once. The gene calls are TRBV5-1 and TRBJ2-7, with 7 bases identical to TRBD1. This clonotype originated in a boy younger than two with Wiskott-Aldrich syndrome, due to receive a stem cell transplant. The sequencing used PBMCs, collected before TCRalphabeta/CD19-depleted stem cell transplant. CDR3 residues: CASSLAVTGTYEQYF. CDR3 in DNA: TGCGCCAGCAGCTTGGCCGTGACAGGGACCTACGAGCAGTACTTC.